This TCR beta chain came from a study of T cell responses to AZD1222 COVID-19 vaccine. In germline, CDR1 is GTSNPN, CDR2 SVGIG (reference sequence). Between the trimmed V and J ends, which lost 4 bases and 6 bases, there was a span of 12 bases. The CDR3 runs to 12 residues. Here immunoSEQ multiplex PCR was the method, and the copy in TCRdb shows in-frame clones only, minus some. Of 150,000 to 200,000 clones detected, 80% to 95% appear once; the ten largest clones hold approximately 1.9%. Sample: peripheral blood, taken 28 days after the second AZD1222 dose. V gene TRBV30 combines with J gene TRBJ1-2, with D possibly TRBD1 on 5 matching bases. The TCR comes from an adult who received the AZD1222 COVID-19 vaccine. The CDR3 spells CAWKETAHGYTF. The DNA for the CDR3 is TGTGCCTGGAAGGAGACAGCACATGGCTACACCTTC.